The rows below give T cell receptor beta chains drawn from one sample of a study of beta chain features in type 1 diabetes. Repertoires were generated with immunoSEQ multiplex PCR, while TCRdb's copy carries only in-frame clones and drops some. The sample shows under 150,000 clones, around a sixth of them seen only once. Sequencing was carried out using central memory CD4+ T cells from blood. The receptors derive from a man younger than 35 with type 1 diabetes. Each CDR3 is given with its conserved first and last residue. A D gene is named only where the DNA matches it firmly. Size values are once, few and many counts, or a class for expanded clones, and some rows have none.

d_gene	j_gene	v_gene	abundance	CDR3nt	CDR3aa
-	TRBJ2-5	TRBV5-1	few	TGCGCCAGCAGCTCGGCTAGGAAGGGACTTCACGTAGGAGAGACCCAGTACTTC	CASSSARKGLHVGETQYF
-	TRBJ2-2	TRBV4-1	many	TGCGCCAGCAGCCAACAGCTTACGAACACCGGGGAGCTGTTTTTT	CASSQQLTNTGELFF
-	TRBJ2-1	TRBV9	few	TGTGCCAGCAGCGTAGAACCCAGCAACTACAATGAGCAGTTCTTC	CASSVEPSNYNEQFF
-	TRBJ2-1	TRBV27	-	TGTGCCAGCAGTCCCTCCCCGGGGAGCTACAATGAGCAGTTCTTC	CASSPSPGSYNEQFF
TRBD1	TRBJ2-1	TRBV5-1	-	TGCGCCAGCAGCTCGGACAGGGACTGGTCGTACAATGAGCAGTTCTTC	CASSSDRDWSYNEQFF
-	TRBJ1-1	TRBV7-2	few	TGTGCCAGCAGCGCCCGTTCACTAGGGACGAACACTGAAGCTTTCTTT	CASSARSLGTNTEAFF
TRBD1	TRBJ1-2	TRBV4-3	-	TGCGCCAGCAGCCATCGCATGGGACAGGGAGTTGACGGCTACACCTTC	CASSHRMGQGVDGYTF
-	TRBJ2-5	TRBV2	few	TGTGCCAGCAGTGCGGGGGGCTCTAAAGAGACCCAGTACTTC	CASSAGGSKETQYF
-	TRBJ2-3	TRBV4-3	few	TGCGCCAGCAGCCAAGATCCGGGGGCCACAGATACGCAGTATTTT	CASSQDPGATDTQYF
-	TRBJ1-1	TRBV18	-	TGTGCCAGCTCGCTTTCAATGAACACTGAAGCTTTCTTT	CASSLSMNTEAFF
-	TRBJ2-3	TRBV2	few	TGTGCCAGCAGCGTCAAAAATACGCAGTATTTT	CASSVKNTQYF
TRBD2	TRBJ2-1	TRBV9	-	TGTGCCAGCAGCGAGCGACTAGCGGGGGCCTACAATGAGCAGTTCTTC	CASSERLAGAYNEQFF
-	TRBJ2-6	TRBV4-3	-	TGCGCCAGCAGCCAAGAAGTCAGGGCCAAGGGGGCCAACGTCCTGACTTTC	CASSQEVRAKGANVLTF
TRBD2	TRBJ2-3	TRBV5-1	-	TGCGCCAGCAGCTTGGCGGCTAGCGGGGGAACAGATACGCAGTATTTT	CASSLAASGGTDTQYF
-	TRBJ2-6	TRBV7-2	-	TGTGCCAGCAGCTGGGGTCCTCCCTCTGGGGCCAACGTCCTGACTTTC	CASSWGPPSGANVLTF
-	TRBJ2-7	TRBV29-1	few	TGCAGCACTCTCCAGGGGCCCCCCTCCTACGAGCAGTACTTC	CSTLQGPPSYEQYF
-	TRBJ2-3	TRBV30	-	TGTGCCCGGGGACATGGCGATACGCAGTATTTT	CARGHGDTQYF
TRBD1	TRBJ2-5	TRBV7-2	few	TGTGCCAGCACCGCTAGACAGGGGAGGGAGACCCAGTACTTC	CASTARQGRETQYF
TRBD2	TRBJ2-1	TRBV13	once	TGTGCCAGCAGCTTGGCTAGCGGGACCTTGACCTACAATGAGCAGTTCTTC	CASSLASGTLTYNEQFF
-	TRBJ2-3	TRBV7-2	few	TGTGCCAGCAGCTTTTCTGGCACAGATACGCAGTATTTT	CASSFSGTDTQYF
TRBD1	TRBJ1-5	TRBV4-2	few	TGTGCCAGCAGCCAAGATGCACAGGGGGTTGATCAGCCCCAGCATTTT	CASSQDAQGVDQPQHF
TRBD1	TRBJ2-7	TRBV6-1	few	TGTGCCAGCGCGGGGAGGGGACAGGGGTACTACGAGCAGTACTTC	CASAGRGQGYYEQYF
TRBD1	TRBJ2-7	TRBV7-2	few	TGTGCCAGCTCTATCGGGACAGGGGTCGAGCAGTACTTC	CASSIGTGVEQYF
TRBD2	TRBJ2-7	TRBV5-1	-	TGCGCCAGCAGCTTATCCGGGACTAGCGGGTCGGGCGAGCAGTACTTC	CASSLSGTSGSGEQYF
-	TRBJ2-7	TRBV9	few	TGTGCCAGCAGCGTAGCGACCGACCCCACCTACGAGCAGTACTTC	CASSVATDPTYEQYF
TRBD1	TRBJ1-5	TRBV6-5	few	TGTGCCAGCAGTCCGGACAGGGAACAGCCCCAGCATTTT	CASSPDREQPQHF
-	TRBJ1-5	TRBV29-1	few	TGCAGCGTTGTGGCGTCGACTAATCAGCCCCAGCATTTT	CSVVASTNQPQHF
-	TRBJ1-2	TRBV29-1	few	TGCAGCGTTGTCAGCGGCTACACCTTC	CSVVSGYTF
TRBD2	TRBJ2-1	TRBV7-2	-	TGTGCCAGCAGGTCGGGACTAGCGGGAGTTAGGGAGCAGTTCTTC	CASRSGLAGVREQFF
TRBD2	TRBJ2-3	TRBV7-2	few	TGTGCCAGCCGCTCACACGGACTAGCGGGAGCAGATACGCAGTATTTT	CASRSHGLAGADTQYF
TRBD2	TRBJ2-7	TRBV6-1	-	TGTGCCAGCTCTAGCGGGCGATCCGAATCGTACGAGCAGTACTTC	CASSSGRSESYEQYF
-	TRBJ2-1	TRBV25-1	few	TGTGCCAGCAATAGTCACCGGGGCGTTCTCAATGAGCAGTTCTTC	CASNSHRGVLNEQFF
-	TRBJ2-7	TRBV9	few	TGTGCCAGCAGCGTCCGGACGGACTACGAGCAGTACTTC	CASSVRTDYEQYF
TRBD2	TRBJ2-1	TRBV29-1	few	TGCAGCGTTGTGCGGGGGTCCTACAATGAGCAGTTCTTC	CSVVRGSYNEQFF
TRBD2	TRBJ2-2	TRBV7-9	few	TGTGCCAGCAGCTTAGGGACTAGCGGGAACACCGGGGAGCTGTTTTTT	CASSLGTSGNTGELFF
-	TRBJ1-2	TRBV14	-	TGTGCCAGCAACCGCGGGAGGGACTATGGCTACACCTTC	CASNRGRDYGYTF
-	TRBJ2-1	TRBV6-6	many	TGTGCCAGCAGTTATGGTCTCGGGGTCTCCTACAATGAGCAGTTCTTC	CASSYGLGVSYNEQFF
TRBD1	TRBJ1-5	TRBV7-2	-	TGTGCCAGCAGCCCTAGGACAGGGGATCAGCCCCAGCATTTT	CASSPRTGDQPQHF
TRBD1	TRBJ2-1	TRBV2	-	TGTGCCAGCAGTGGAGGGGCAGGGGGCAATGAGCAGTTCTTC	CASSGGAGGNEQFF
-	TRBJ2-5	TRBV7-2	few	TGTGCCAGCAGCCCAGTGGGCAGGGCGGTGGAGACCCAGTACTTC	CASSPVGRAVETQYF
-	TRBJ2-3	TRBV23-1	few	TGCGCCAGCAGTCAATCGTCAGATACGCAGTATTTT	CASSQSSDTQYF
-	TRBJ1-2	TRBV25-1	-	TGTGCCAGCAGCGAACCCAGGGGCGACTATGGCTACACCTTC	CASSEPRGDYGYTF
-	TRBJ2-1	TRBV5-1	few	TGCGCCAGCAGAGGACAAACCGGAAAGGATGAGCAGTTCTTC	CASRGQTGKDEQFF
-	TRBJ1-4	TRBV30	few	TGTGCCTGGAGTGTAAGTCGGAGTAATGAAAAACTGTTTTTT	CAWSVSRSNEKLFF
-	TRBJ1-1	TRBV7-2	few	TGTGCCAGCACCTCGGAAGGGGATGAAGCTTTCTTT	CASTSEGDEAFF
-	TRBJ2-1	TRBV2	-	TGTGCCAGCAGTGAACTCAGGCGTCTGAGGGATGAGCAGTTCTTC	CASSELRRLRDEQFF
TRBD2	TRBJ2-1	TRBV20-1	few	TGCAGTGCAGAGCGGGGAAATGAGCAGTTCTTC	CSAERGNEQFF
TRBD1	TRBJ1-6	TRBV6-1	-	TGTGCCAGCAGGGGACAGGGTGCTAATTCACCCCTCCACTTT	CASRGQGANSPLHF